The rows below give T cell receptor beta chains drawn from one sample of a study of T cell repertoires in cytomegalovirus infection. Antigens for these TCRs are unknown. TCRdb analysed the reads with MiXCR anew, one entry per CDR3 protein. The sample consists of 380,000 or so distinct CDR3 sequences, about 35% of them appearing once. Specimen: cultured PBMCs, collected from culture after CMV antigen stimulation. Receptor source: a human donor in good health (CMV status not recorded). Some clones in this sample may be carry-over from other donors' samples. CDR3s include the opening cysteine and the closing phenylalanine or tryptophan. The order of the fields is J gene, V gene, CDR3 protein.

TRBJ2-1	TRBV12-3/TRBV12-4	CASSSPSTGSGEQFF
TRBJ2-1	TRBV12-3/TRBV12-4	CASSFGALAGGEQFF
TRBJ2-7	TRBV7-2	CASSLDLALTYEQYF
TRBJ2-3	TRBV29-1	CSVEGLADTQYF
TRBJ1-1	TRBV28	CASSPPGTPHENTEAFF
TRBJ2-2	TRBV29-1	CSVGASGRDTGELFF
TRBJ2-1	TRBV19	CASSSEVIGSNEQFF
TRBJ2-2	TRBV24-1	CATSDLRMNTGELFF
TRBJ1-2	TRBV5-1	CASSPDGDYGYTF
TRBJ1-2	TRBV24-1	CATSDPPAGYTF
TRBJ2-1	TRBV7-2	CASSFASGKSYNEQFF
TRBJ2-1	TRBV11-2	CASKGDRANNEQFF
TRBJ2-5	TRBV28	CASRGSGPSFHF
TRBJ2-1	TRBV6-6	CASSYSGLAGDEQFF
TRBJ2-1	TRBV29-1	CSVEGLADRSYNEQFF
TRBJ2-1	TRBV24-1	CATSEGSVNEQFF
TRBJ2-5	TRBV15	CATSRDMAGSTETQYF
TRBJ1-3	TRBV12-3/TRBV12-4	CASRDRALNTIYF
TRBJ2-3	TRBV14	CASSQDLLAAFTDTQYF
TRBJ1-5	TRBV24-1	CATSDSYLRQHF
TRBJ2-1	TRBV7-2	CASSLVWNNNEQFF
TRBJ2-1	TRBV5-4	CASSSGHSNEQFF
TRBJ1-2	TRBV30	CAWSRRQANYGYTF
TRBJ2-3	TRBV7-2	CASSLAAGPLGDTQYF
TRBJ1-5	TRBV7-2	CASSGRGDQPQHF
TRBJ1-6	TRBV11-2	CASSPRLLRGSPLHF
TRBJ2-1	TRBV7-7	CASSPIFGAYNEQFF
TRBJ2-1	TRBV14	CASSANGGNEQFF
TRBJ1-6	TRBV7-2	CASSLRPSSYNSPLHF
TRBJ1-1	TRBV6-2/TRBV6-3	CASSYSRSQGEAFF
TRBJ1-6	TRBV20-1	CSAPRQGQGFNSYNSPLHF
TRBJ1-2	TRBV7-3	CASSPGTRGYTF
TRBJ2-1	TRBV7-2	CASSLHLATSGRSYNEQFF
TRBJ2-3	TRBV23-1	CASSHLKGTSGATSTDTQYF
TRBJ1-1	TRBV11-2	CASSAGHLNTEAFF
TRBJ2-1	TRBV7-9	CASTSYRGGYNEQFF
TRBJ1-1	TRBV10-3	CAISYQRVNTEAFF
TRBJ1-2	TRBV6-5	CASSYRWGRGGYTF
TRBJ1-5	TRBV10-3	CAISESWRLDKNQPQHF
TRBJ2-5	TRBV11-3	CASSLGGDFETQYF
TRBJ2-1	TRBV7-6	CASSLIGTSGDYTEQFF